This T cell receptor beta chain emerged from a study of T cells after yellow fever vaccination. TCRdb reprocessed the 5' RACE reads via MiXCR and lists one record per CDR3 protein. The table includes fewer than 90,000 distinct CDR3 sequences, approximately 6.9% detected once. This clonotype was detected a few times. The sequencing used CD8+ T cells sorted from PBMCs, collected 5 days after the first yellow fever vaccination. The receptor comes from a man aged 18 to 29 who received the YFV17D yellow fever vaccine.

Here the CDR3 DNA reads TGTGCCAGCAGCCTCAGGGGACTAGCGGGGTTCTACAATGAGCAGTTCTTC. Its translation: CASSLRGLAGFYNEQFF. The rearrangement uses TRBV9 and TRBJ2-1, with 13 bases matching TRBD2. The CDR3 has 17 amino acids. Germline lookup yields CDR1 SGDLS and CDR2 YYNGEE. V was clipped by 4 bases and J by 3 bases; unmatched bases: 7.